Below, 5 T cell receptor beta chains from the same sample are listed, as sequenced in a study of T cells expressing NK-cell markers. TCRdb reanalyzed the 5' RACE reads, giving one entry per CDR3 protein sequence and no DNA. The repertoire table contains about 110,000 distinct CDR3 sequences. The sequenced sample consisted of blood T cells: a sorted CD56 or NKG2C T cell subset, CD4+ or CD8+ T cells, or bulk PBMC T cells (not recorded which). These receptors came from a woman aged 18 to 75 in good health.

The CDR3 loop reads CASSRVGGTDTQYF. The rearrangement uses TRBV7-2 and TRBJ2-3. CDR1 and CDR2 from the germline V gene are SGHTA and FQGNSA. The CDR3 has 14 residues.

V is TRBV29-1 and J is TRBJ2-1; TCRdb designates TRBD1, a call that cannot be tested without DNA. Germline-derived CDR1 and CDR2 are SQVTM and ANQGSEA. The CDR3 is 11 amino acids. CDR3 protein: CSVRTGGEQFF.

The chain combines TRBV11-3 with TRBJ2-6; TCRdb reports TRBD1, a call that lacks DNA to check it against. Per germline, CDR1 SGHNT and CDR2 YENEEA. This CDR3 spans 13 amino acids. The CDR3 sequence is CASRAGGANVLTF.

This chain joins TRBV7-8 and TRBJ2-1; TCRdb outputs TRBD2, but without DNA this stays unchecked. From germline, CDR1 is SGHVS and CDR2 FQNEAQ. The CDR3 is 15 residues long. This chain's CDR3 is CASSPQAGVIHEQFF.

The chain uses TRBV29-1 and TRBJ2-1; TCRdb names TRBD1, which stays unverified in the absence of DNA. Germline CDR1 is SQVTM and CDR2 is ANQGSEA. CDR3 length equals 11 residues. The CDR3 region is CSVDRAGEQFF.